A selection of T cell receptor beta chains follows, all from one sample in a study of cytotoxic CD8 clonotypes in ibrutinib-treated CLL. Generated by immunoSEQ multiplex PCR, the TCRdb table keeps only in-frame clones and is missing some. Of about 140,000 clones listed, 75% to 85% are singletons. The sequencing used PBMCs, collected after 36 months of ibrutinib treatment. All receptors come from a human donor with chronic lymphocytic leukemia. The CDR3 runs from the conserved cysteine through the conserved F or W. The D gene is left open where the match is weak. Clone size appears in some rows only: once, few, many, or a class for an expanded clone.

j_call v_call clone_size d_call cdr3_nt cdr3_aa
TRBJ2-1 TRBV11-3 once NA TGTGCCAGCAGCACCAGGTTAAGTGGGAGTGATAATGAGCAGTTCTTC CASSTRLSGSDNEQFF
TRBJ2-5 TRBV25-1 NA NA TGTGCCAGCAGTGAGAGGTCACGCGGGCGACACTTGGAGACCCAGTACTTC CASSERSRGRHLETQYF
TRBJ1-3 TRBV11-3 few NA TGTGCCAGCAGCCGCACGGGCGATGGAAACACCATATATTTT CASSRTGDGNTIYF
TRBJ2-1 TRBV5-6 NA TRBD2 TGTGCCAGCACCGGACTAGCGGGCGGTGAGCAGTTCTTC CASTGLAGGEQFF
TRBJ1-2 TRBV30 few NA TGTGCCTGGAACCGGGACGGCAACTATGGCTACACCTTC CAWNRDGNYGYTF
TRBJ2-1 TRBV27 NA NA TGTGCCAGCAGTTTTTGGGGACCCAATGAGCAGTTCTTC CASSFWGPNEQFF
TRBJ1-6 TRBV6-5 many TRBD1 TGTGCCAGCAGTGTCGGACAGGCTAGTTCACCCCTCCACTTT CASSVGQASSPLHF
TRBJ2-1 TRBV7-3 NA TRBD1 TGTGCCAGCAGCTTAGGCCACAGGGGCACTGAGCAGTTCTTC CASSLGHRGTEQFF
TRBJ2-7 TRBV6-6 NA TRBD1 TGTGCCAGCAGGCAGGACAGGGGCTACGAGCAGTACTTC CASRQDRGYEQYF
TRBJ1-2 TRBV6-5 few TRBD1 TGTGCCAGCAGTTACCATGACAGGGACGCCTATGGCTACACCTTC CASSYHDRDAYGYTF
TRBJ2-3 TRBV5-1 NA TRBD2 TGCGCCAGCAGCCCCCGACTAGCGGGGTACACAGATACGCAGTATTTT CASSPRLAGYTDTQYF
TRBJ2-1 TRBV29-1 few TRBD1 TGCAGCGGCAGCGGGACAGGGAGGTCCTACAATGAGCAGTTCTTC CSGSGTGRSYNEQFF
TRBJ1-2 TRBV7-9 NA NA TGTGCCAGCAGCTTCGGGTGGGCACAGGGTACCTATGGCTACACCTTC CASSFGWAQGTYGYTF
TRBJ2-7 TRBV10-3 once NA TGTGCCATCAGTGATGGGGTTCGGAGTAGGGGTTACGAGCAGTACTTC CAISDGVRSRGYEQYF
TRBJ1-2 TRBV5-1 NA NA TGCGCCAGCAGCCTACAAAGTAACGATGGCTACACCTTC CASSLQSNDGYTF